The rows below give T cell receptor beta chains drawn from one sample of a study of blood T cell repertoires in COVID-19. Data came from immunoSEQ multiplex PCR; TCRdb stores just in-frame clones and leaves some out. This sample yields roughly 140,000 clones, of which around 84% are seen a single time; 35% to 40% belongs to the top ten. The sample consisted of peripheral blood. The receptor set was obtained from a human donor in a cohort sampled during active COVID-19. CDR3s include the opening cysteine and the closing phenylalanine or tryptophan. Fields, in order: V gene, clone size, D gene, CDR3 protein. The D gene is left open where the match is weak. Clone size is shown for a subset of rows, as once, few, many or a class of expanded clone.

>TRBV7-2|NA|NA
CASSPGPGGENTIYF
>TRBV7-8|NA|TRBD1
CASSRGQAATNEKLFF
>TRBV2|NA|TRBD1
CASSGTGGRQPQHF
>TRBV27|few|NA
CASSLSAVNYGYTF
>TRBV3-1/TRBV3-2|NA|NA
CASSPTGRQPQHF
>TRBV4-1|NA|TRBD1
CASSPGQGVTPLHF
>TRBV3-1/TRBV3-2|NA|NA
CASSQDKPGGDGDTEAFF
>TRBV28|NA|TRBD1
CASSSGTGRNQPQHF
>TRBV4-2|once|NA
CASSQEGHSGNTIYF
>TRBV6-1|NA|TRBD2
CASSEERGGRDEQFF
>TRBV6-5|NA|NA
CASIRSRQNTEAFF
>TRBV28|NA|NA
CASSLWTQGTNTGELFF
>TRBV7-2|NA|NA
CASSPHFAGFTEAFF
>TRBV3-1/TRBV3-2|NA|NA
CASSQGHAAYEQYF
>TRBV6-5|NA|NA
CASSQWGGPAYEQYF
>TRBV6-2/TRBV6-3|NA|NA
CASSLELANEQFF
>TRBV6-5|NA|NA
CASSYSGQSSYEQYF
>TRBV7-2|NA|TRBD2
CASSFKSGGSDTQYF
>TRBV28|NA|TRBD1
CASSLGMGQINSPLHF
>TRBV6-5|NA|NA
CASSYSWEGSGNTIYF
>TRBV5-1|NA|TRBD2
CASSGGLARANEQFF
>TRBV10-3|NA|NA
CAISDQVHANYEQYF
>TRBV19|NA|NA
CASSISHSGTEAFF
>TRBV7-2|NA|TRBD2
CASSLNQRGGTDTQYF
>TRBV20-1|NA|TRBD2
CSASDEGTSGGARETQYF
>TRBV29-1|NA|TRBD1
CSVVVATGLAFF
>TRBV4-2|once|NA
CASRTTGGEKLFF
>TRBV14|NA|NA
CASSQLQGYTDTQYF
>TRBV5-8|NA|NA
CASSWGGGGEQYF
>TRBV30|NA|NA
CAWSAPGEQFF
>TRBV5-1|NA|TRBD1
CASSLYLTGGTEAFF
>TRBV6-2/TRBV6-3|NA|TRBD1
CASSPWTGGFYEQYF
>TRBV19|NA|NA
CASRGQIEAFF
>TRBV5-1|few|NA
CASSLGSTVGTDTQYF
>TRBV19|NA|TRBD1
CASTPDRVGGSPLHF
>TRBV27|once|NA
CASSLYEETEAFF
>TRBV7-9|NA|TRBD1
CASSSGTGKVNQPQHF
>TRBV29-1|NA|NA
CSVRSPSRGYTF
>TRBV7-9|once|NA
CASSSPGLATDTQYF
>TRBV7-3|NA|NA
CASSKRPGGSYEQYF
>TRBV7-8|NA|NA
CASSPDRTQYF
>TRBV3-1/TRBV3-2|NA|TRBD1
CASSQGTRTGYPSYEQYF
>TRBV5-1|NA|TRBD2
CASSSEAGSSYNEQFF
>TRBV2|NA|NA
CASIGLEQFF
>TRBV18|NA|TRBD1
CASSPQTGSETQYF
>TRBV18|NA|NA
CASSPKRPGQNYGYTF
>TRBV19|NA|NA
CASSLTDYNEQFF
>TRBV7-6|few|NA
CASSSGLRFTDTQYF
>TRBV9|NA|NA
CASSGAYSTIYF
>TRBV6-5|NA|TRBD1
CASRPGQNYGYTF
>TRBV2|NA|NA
CASMAGLGTNEKLFF
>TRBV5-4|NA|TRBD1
CASSPDRGREKLFF
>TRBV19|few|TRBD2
CASGGTSGVGTQYF
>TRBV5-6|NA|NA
CASSPERAAYGYTF